Sequencing of this T cell receptor beta chain was carried out in a study of T cells in Graves' hyperthyroidism and ophthalmopathy. In this sample, this clonotype turned up once. The antigen remains undetermined. The study, taken as a whole, reports: Blood also carried most thyroid clonotypes expanded above 0.001.

Uncontrolled infection, other autoimmune disease, pregnancy or lactation led to exclusion. RNA transcripts gave rise to amplified TCR beta CDR3 regions. First-round RT-PCR with HTBI primers amplified the TCR CDR3 region. TCRdb re-analysed the multiplex PCR reads in MiXCR, keeping a single row per CDR3 protein. The sample lists about 700,000 distinct CDR3 sequences; less than 45% were seen once. V lost 6 bases to trimming and J lost 0 bases, with 14 bases between them. Germline lookup yields CDR1 SEHNR and CDR2 FQNEAQ (reference sequence). This CDR3 has 15 residues. The clonotype comes from an adult man with Graves' disease, either hyperthyroidism or ophthalmopathy (not recorded which). Sequencing used peripheral blood or thyroid tissue (not recorded which). The chain carries TRBV7-9 and TRBJ1-2; possible D gene TRBD1, 5 bases. CDR3 loop: CASSGQGSANYGYTF. CDR3 sequence (DNA): TGTGCCAGCAGTGGGCAGGGCAGTGCTAACTATGGCTACACCTTC. The variable domain in full, with the rest retrieved from reference TRBV7-9 and TRBJ1-2, is DTGVSQNPRHKITKRGQNVTFRCDPISEHNRLYWYRQTLGQGPEFLTYFQNEAQLEKSRLLSDRFSAERPKGSFSTLEIQRTEQGDSAMYLCASSGQGSANYGYTFGSGTRLTVV.